Below, 25 T cell receptor beta chains from the same sample are listed, as sequenced in a study of shared clonotypes between healthy human individuals. In the naive CD8 group, cells lacked CD45RO and were positively selected for CCR7, so terminally differentiated effector memory CD45RA+ cells were left out. Data came from immunoSEQ multiplex PCR; TCRdb stores just in-frame clones and leaves some out. The top ten hold less than 0.25% of the sample, which has 800,000 to 950,000 clones, 95% to 97% seen once. Sample: naive CD8+ T cells sorted from blood. These receptors came from a man aged 25-45 years in good health.

The rearrangement links TRBV9 to TRBJ1-1; the D gene is possibly TRBD1 (5 bases). Germline assignment: CDR1 SGDLS and CDR2 YYNGEE. The CDR3 loop spans 15 amino acids. V was trimmed by 3 bases and J by 0 bases, leaving 12 bases between them. The DNA of the CDR3 is TGTGCCAGCAGCGAGGGACCCCACGTGAACACTGAAGCTTTCTTT. Translating gives CASSEGPHVNTEAFF.

Concerning this clone itself: The sample carries other DNA sequences with the same CDR3. The V call is TRBV5-1, the J call TRBJ2-2, with D maybe TRBD2 (6 bases). The V and J ends lost 0 bases and 7 bases respectively, with 10 bases between them. The CDR3 is made up of 14 amino acids. Germline V lookup: CDR1 SGHRS, CDR2 YFSETQ. The CDR3 sequence: CASSLAGGIGELFF. Written as DNA, the CDR3 is TGCGCCAGCAGCTTGGCCGGGGGAATCGGGGAGCTGTTTTTT.

Concerning this clone: Other DNA sequences in the sample encode the same CDR3. The chain has TRBV28 and TRBJ2-1, with D possibly being TRBD2 (6 bases). The CDR3 consists of 15 residues. Trimming took 1 base from V and 0 from J, leaving 7 bases between them. Germline CDR1 MDHEN, CDR2 SYDVKM. CDR3 protein: CASSLSGSSYNEQFF. DNA of the CDR3: TGTGCCAGCAGTTTATCCGGGAGCTCCTACAATGAGCAGTTCTTC. The variable domain in full, completed from reference TRBV28 and TRBJ2-1, reads DVKVTQSSRYLVKRTGEKVFLECVQDMDHENMFWYRQDPGLGLRLIYFSYDVKMKEKGDIPEGYSVSREKKERFSLILESASTNQTSMYLCASSLSGSSYNEQFFGPGTRLTVL.

V and J are TRBV7-9 and TRBJ2-3; either TRBD1 or TRBD2 may fit D (5 bases each). V shed 5 bases and J shed 1 base, with 7 bases lying between them. CDR1 SEHNR and CDR2 FQNEAQ come from the germline V gene (reference sequence). The CDR3 extends over 13 amino acids. CDR3: CASSRDRTDTQYF. The CDR3 DNA reads as TGTGCCAGCAGCCGGGACCGCACAGATACGCAGTATTTT. Full variable domain (rest looked up from reference TRBV7-9 and TRBJ2-3): DTGVSQNPRHKITKRGQNVTFRCDPISEHNRLYWYRQTLGQGPEFLTYFQNEAQLEKSRLLSDRFSAERPKGSFSTLEIQRTEQGDSAMYLCASSRDRTDTQYFGPGTRLTVL.

The chain combines TRBV7-9 with TRBJ2-7; 9 bases line up with TRBD1. The CDR3 length is 14 residues. The germline V gene encodes CDR1 SEHNR and CDR2 FQNEAQ (reference sequence). The V gene end was trimmed by 4 bases and the J gene end by 5 bases; junction bases not matched to a gene: 6. The CDR3 DNA follows: TGTGCCAGCAGCTCATCGGGACAGGGTAACGAGCAGTACTTC. This codes for CASSSSGQGNEQYF.

This chain joins TRBV28 and TRBJ1-5; no reliable D call. The V end was cut by 3 bases, the J end by 8 bases, with 5 bases between. The CDR3 length is 11 residues. Per the germline V gene, CDR1 is MDHEN and CDR2 is SYDVKM. This CDR3 reads CASSFKEPQHF. As DNA, the CDR3 is TGTGCCAGCAGTTTCAAGGAGCCCCAGCATTTT.

In DNA, the CDR3 is TGTGCCAGCAGCTTAATCCGCCTGGCAGGACCGGGTCGAGAGACCCAGTACTTC. It codes for CASSLIRLAGPGRETQYF. J is TRBJ2-5 and V is TRBV7-8; D is unresolved. CDR1 SGHVS and CDR2 FQNEAQ come from the germline V gene. With 2 bases removed from V and 4 bases from J, the gap between germline ends came to 23 bases. The CDR3 sequence is 18 residues long.

The chain has TRBV18 and TRBJ1-1; tentatively, D is TRBD1 (5 bases). V was clipped by 4 bases and J by 4 bases, with 19 bases between them. This CDR3 has 16 amino acids. The germline CDR1 and CDR2 sequences are KGHSH and LQKENI. The CDR3: CASSRSLPSGTTEAFF. The CDR3 bases are TGTGCCAGCTCACGGTCCCTCCCCTCAGGGACCACTGAAGCTTTCTTT. Full variable domain (rest looked up from reference TRBV18 and TRBJ1-1): NAGVMQNPRHLVRRRGQEARLRCSPMKGHSHVYWYRQLPEEGLKFMVYLQKENIIDESGMPKERFSAEFPKEGPSILRIQQVVRGDSAAYFCASSRSLPSGTTEAFFGQGTRLTVV.

This sequence joins TRBV6-1 and TRBJ2-5; no clear D gene. The CDR3 spans 18 residues. Per the germline V gene, CDR1 is MNHNS and CDR2 is SASEGT. Trimming stripped 0 bases from V and 1 base from J, with 18 bases between. The CDR3 reads CASSEAQVVLGTQETQYF. The CDR3 DNA is TGTGCCAGCAGTGAAGCGCAGGTGGTCCTGGGTACCCAAGAGACCCAGTACTTC.

The J gene is TRBJ2-5, the V gene TRBV7-9; D gene uncertain. From germline, CDR1 is SEHNR and CDR2 FQNEAQ (reference sequence). The V and J ends lost 3 bases and 2 bases respectively, with 10 bases between them. CDR3 length: 14 amino acids. For the CDR3, the DNA is TGTGCCAGCAGCTTTAGCTCCCCTCAAGAGACCCAGTACTTC. This codes for CASSFSSPQETQYF.

The V call is TRBV28, the J call TRBJ2-7; possible D gene TRBD1, 6 bases. Germline V gene data show CDR1 as MDHEN and CDR2 as SYDVKM. This CDR3 contains 16 residues. Trimming took 4 bases from V and 0 from J, leaving 16 bases between them. CDR3 region: CASSSTGTASSYEQYF. The CDR3 DNA reads TGTGCCAGCAGTTCCACAGGGACCGCTAGCTCCTACGAGCAGTACTTC.

The V gene is TRBV18, the J gene TRBJ2-3; 7 bases align to TRBD2. The CDR3 is made up of 15 amino acids. The V segment lost 3 bases and the J segment 2 bases; nucleotides outside the gene matches: 5. Germline CDR1 and CDR2: KGHSH and LQKENI. CDR3 sequence: CASSPASGNTDTQYF. Here the CDR3 DNA reads TGTGCCAGCTCACCGGCTAGCGGAAACACAGATACGCAGTATTTT.

V and J are TRBV14 and TRBJ2-1; 8 nucleotides agree with TRBD2. Unmatched junction bases numbered 1, after V lost 3 bases and J lost 0 bases. The germline CDR1 and CDR2 sequences are SGHDN and FVKESK. The CDR3 spans 15 residues. The chain's CDR3 is CASSQGTSSYNEQFF. DNA for the CDR3: TGTGCCAGCAGCCAGGGGACTAGCTCCTACAATGAGCAGTTCTTC. The entire variable domain, with the rest obtained from reference TRBV14 and TRBJ2-1, is as follows: EAGVTQFPSHSVIEKGQTVTLRCDPISGHDNLYWYRRVMGKEIKFLLHFVKESKQDESGMPNNRFLAERTGGTYSTLKVQPAELEDSGVYFCASSQGTSSYNEQFFGPGTRLTVL.

V and J are TRBV2 and TRBJ2-2, with D perhaps given as TRBD1 or TRBD2 (5 bases each). V dropped 6 bases and J dropped 9 bases, with 8 bases sitting between them. Germline V gene sequence: CDR1 SNHLY, CDR2 FYNNEI. CDR3 length: 11 residues. The CDR3 DNA sequence: TGTGCCAGCAGGGGGACCTGGGAGCTGTTTTTT. Encoded protein: CASRGTWELFF.

About this clone: Other nucleotide sequences in the sample specify the same CDR3. This sequence joins TRBV27 and TRBJ2-7; 7 bases match TRBD2. Looked up from germline, CDR1 is MNHEY and CDR2 is SMNVEV (reference sequence). CDR3 size: 12 residues. The ends lost 6 bases at V and 2 bases at J; junction bases unmatched: 1. CDR3 nucleotide sequence: TGTGCCAGCAGGGGGGGGGCCTACGAGCAGTACTTC. Translating gives CASRGGAYEQYF.

The chain links TRBV7-2 to TRBJ1-2, with D perhaps matching TRBD1 (5 bases). CDR1 is SGHTA, CDR2 FQGNSA, per germline. This CDR3 region has 17 residues. With 8 bases removed from V and 2 bases from J, the gap between germline ends came to 24 bases. The CDR3 loop is CASSRGGTTVWNYGYTF. The DNA for the CDR3 is TGTGCCAGCTCTAGGGGCGGGACCACGGTATGGAACTATGGCTACACCTTC. Full variable domain (rest looked up from reference TRBV7-2 and TRBJ1-2): GAGVSQSPSNKVTEKGKDVELRCDPISGHTALYWYRQSLGQGLEFLIYFQGNSAPDKSGLPSDRFSAERTGGSVSTLTIQRTQQEDSAVYLCASSRGGTTVWNYGYTFGSGTRLTVV.

The V call is TRBV4-1, the J call TRBJ2-7; 9 bases map to TRBD2. Trimming at V came to 4 bases and at J to 5 bases, leaving 3 bases not matched to a gene. Germline CDR1 MGHRA, CDR2 YSYEKL. The CDR3 covers 13 residues. This CDR3 is CASSPTSGDEQYF. The CDR3 DNA is TGCGCCAGCAGCCCGACTAGCGGAGACGAGCAGTACTTC.

V and J are TRBV5-4 and TRBJ2-1, with 7 bases matching TRBD2. The V gene's germline CDR1 is SGHNT and CDR2 YYREEE (reference sequence). There are 13 residues in the CDR3. J gave up 8 bases and V 4 bases, and 6 bases lay outside the gene matches. The CDR3 DNA is TGTGCCAGCAGCCCGGGGGGAAGGGATGAGCAGTTCTTC. Translating it yields CASSPGGRDEQFF.

V and J are TRBV7-9 and TRBJ1-2; 9 bases are a match to TRBD1. There are 15 residues in the CDR3. Germline CDR1 is SEHNR and CDR2 is FQNEAQ (reference sequence). J lost 5 bases, V lost 5 bases, and 9 bases had no gene match. CDR3 DNA: TGTGCCAGCAGCGCAGGGACAGGGTATGCGTATGGCTACACCTTC. Translated, it gives CASSAGTGYAYGYTF. The complete variable domain, with remaining parts taken from reference TRBV7-9 and TRBJ1-2, reads DTGVSQNPRHKITKRGQNVTFRCDPISEHNRLYWYRQTLGQGPEFLTYFQNEAQLEKSRLLSDRFSAERPKGSFSTLEIQRTEQGDSAMYLCASSAGTGYAYGYTFGSGTRLTVV.

The CDR3 protein is CSAATRDTRRDEQFF. Here the CDR3 DNA reads TGCAGCGCGGCCACCCGGGACACCAGAAGGGATGAGCAGTTCTTC. The V call is TRBV29-1, the J call TRBJ2-1; D perhaps matches TRBD1 (6 bases). This CDR3 comprises 15 residues. V was pared by 7 bases and J by 8 bases, with 24 bases between. The V gene's germline CDR1 is SQVTM and CDR2 ANQGSEA.

In DNA, the CDR3 is TGCGCCAGCAGCCAAGGACGGGGGAACACTGAAGCTTTCTTT. Protein: CASSQGRGNTEAFF. This chain links TRBV4-1 with TRBJ1-1; D is unclear. CDR3 size: 14 residues. Trimming pared 1 base from V and 1 base from J, leaving 7 bases between. Germline CDR1 is MGHRA and CDR2 is YSYEKL.

V gene TRBV15 combines with J gene TRBJ2-3, with TRBD2 matching 8 bases. V lost 1 base to trimming and J lost 5 bases; unmatched junction nucleotides: 14. This CDR3 is 18 amino acids long. In germline, CDR1 is LNHNV, CDR2 YYDKDF (reference sequence). In DNA, the CDR3 is TGTGCCACCAGCAGAGGGGCGGTACCAGCGGGAGTCGGAGATACGCAGTATTTT. Amino acids: CATSRGAVPAGVGDTQYF.

The chain employs TRBV27 and TRBJ1-2; perhaps TRBD1 as D (6 bases). Germline lookup yields CDR1 MNHEY and CDR2 SMNVEV (reference sequence). V was pared by 7 bases and J by 6 bases, with 21 bases between. The length of the CDR3 is 15 residues. CDR3 residues: CASTRGQGMMDGYTF. The CDR3 nucleotides are TGTGCCAGCACCCGAGGTCAGGGGATGATGGATGGCTACACCTTC.

The chain links TRBV27 to TRBJ2-1; no definite D call. Germline values: CDR1 MNHEY, CDR2 SMNVEV (reference sequence). CDR3 length: 11 amino acids. The V gene lost 8 bases and the J gene lost 3 bases, with 5 bases spanning the gap. The DNA of the CDR3 is TGTGCCAGCGCCATCTACAATGAGCAGTTCTTC. It specifies CASAIYNEQFF.

This clone has just one count. The CDR3 loop reads CASSQVPGTGYEAFF. The CDR3 coding sequence is TGTGCCAGCAGCCAAGTCCCCGGGACGGGCTATGAAGCTTTCTTT. The chain employs TRBV4-2 and TRBJ1-1; D might be TRBD1 (5 bases). The ends were cut back, 1 base at V and 7 bases at J, with 16 bases in the middle. Germline V gene data show CDR1 as LGHNA and CDR2 as YNFKEQ. The CDR3 has 15 residues.